Below, one T cell receptor (beta chain) is given with its context. The data are from a study of shared T cell receptors in the human thymus. Using immunoSEQ multiplex PCR, the repertoire was profiled, and TCRdb retains in-frame clones only, with some absent. The sample lists about 730,000 clones, approximately 83% occurring once. Germline V CDR1 and CDR2: WNHNN, SYGVQD (reference sequence). J gave up 3 bases and V 4 bases, and 11 bases lay outside the gene matches. CDR3 length: 16 amino acids. The data also belong to a second study, concerning human thymus T cells. That report notes: Samples came from healthy Finnish infants during open corrective cardiac surgery. From resections taken during corrective heart surgery, the thymus tissue was obtained. Both thymic and peripheral blood repertoires showed apparently biased V and J usage. Among unrelated individuals, related research reported thymic repertoires that overlapped highly.

The source is a girl under three years old with a congenital heart defect. Sample: thymocytes. The chain combines TRBV10-1 with TRBJ2-7; 8 positions agree with TRBD2. CDR3 sequence reads: CASSGSRLAGHYEQYF. CDR3 DNA: TGCGCCAGCAGTGGATCGAGGCTAGCGGGCCACTACGAGCAGTACTTC.